The 4 T cell receptor beta chains below were found in one sample sequenced in a study of immune cell composition in non-small cell lung cancer. Normal lung was taken at the farthest possible site, at least 3 cm from tumour. Method: immunoSEQ multiplex PCR; TCRdb's copy keeps in-frame clones and lacks some. Of 850 to 1,300 clones listed, over 55% are singletons. Specimen: non-adjacent lung tissue. Receptor source: a human donor with non-small cell lung cancer.

This sequence joins TRBV5-1 and TRBJ2-4; D might be TRBD2 (5 bases). This CDR3 is built from 15 residues. Germline assignment: CDR1 SGHRS and CDR2 YFSETQ. V lost 6 bases, J lost 3 bases, and 16 bases lay in between. The CDR3 spells CASTDTPRGKNIQYF. CDR3 DNA: TGCGCCAGCACCGACACCCCCCGGGGCAAAAACATTCAGTACTTC.

The chain is built from TRBV7-9 and TRBJ1-1; the D gene is possibly TRBD1 (5 bases). Germline V gene sequence: CDR1 SEHNR, CDR2 FQNEAQ (reference sequence). CDR3 length: 14 residues. The V and J ends lost 5 bases and 3 bases respectively, with 13 bases between them. The CDR3 sequence is CASSPGGLDTEAFF. CDR3 sequence (DNA): TGTGCCAGCAGCCCCGGGGGTCTCGACACTGAAGCTTTCTTT. Variable domain in full (rest from reference TRBV7-9 and TRBJ1-1): DTGVSQNPRHKITKRGQNVTFRCDPISEHNRLYWYRQTLGQGPEFLTYFQNEAQLEKSRLLSDRFSAERPKGSFSTLEIQRTEQGDSAMYLCASSPGGLDTEAFFGQGTRLTVV.

The chain uses TRBV5-1 and TRBJ2-2; unclear D gene. The germline V gene encodes CDR1 SGHRS and CDR2 YFSETQ. Deletions cut 4 bases from V and 6 bases from J, with 4 bases between. CDR3 length: 11 residues. The CDR3 region is CASSAPGELFF. The DNA for the CDR3 is TGCGCCAGCAGCGCGCCCGGGGAGCTGTTTTTT.

The V and J genes are TRBV5-6 and TRBJ1-1; perhaps TRBD1 as D (6 bases). This CDR3 region has 16 residues. Germline V gene sequence: CDR1 SGHDT, CDR2 YYEEEE. V was clipped by 6 bases and J by 3 bases, with 21 bases between them. CDR3 nucleotides: TGTGCCAGCACCCTGTGGTGGGGGCTGGAGGACACTGAAGCTTTCTTT. Translated: CASTLWWGLEDTEAFF.